These 26 T cell receptor beta chains were sequenced from one sample in a study of ipilimumab plus nivolumab after autologous stem cell transplantation. Sequenced by immunoSEQ multiplex PCR; TCRdb stores in-frame clones only, minus some. This table holds tens of thousands of clones, 70% to 85% found once. Source: PBMCs, taken in a trial of ipilimumab plus nivolumab as post-transplant consolidation. All receptors come from a male donor with diffuse large B-cell lymphoma.

The CDR3 region is CAPSGLAGPSSTDTQYF. CDR3 DNA sequence: TGTGCGCCCTCGGGACTAGCGGGACCGTCTAGCACAGATACGCAGTATTTT. V and J are TRBV7-9 and TRBJ2-3; 13 bases agree with TRBD2. CDR3 length: 17 amino acids. Per germline, CDR1 SEHNR and CDR2 FQNEAQ (reference sequence). Using reference TRBV7-9 and TRBJ2-3 for the parts outside the CDR3, the full variable domain is DTGVSQNPRHKITKRGQNVTFRCDPISEHNRLYWYRQTLGQGPEFLTYFQNEAQLEKSRLLSDRFSAERPKGSFSTLEIQRTEQGDSAMYLCAPSGLAGPSSTDTQYFGPGTRLTVL.

The chain joins TRBV28 to TRBJ2-3; the match to TRBD1 covers 7 bases. Germline-derived CDR1 and CDR2 are MDHEN and SYDVKM. Trimming took 5 bases from V and 1 from J; bases not matched to a gene: 6. CDR3 length: 15 residues. CDR3 DNA: TGTGCCAGCAGTCGAAGACAGGGAGGCACAGATACGCAGTATTTT. This translates into CASSRRQGGTDTQYF.

This clone was seen only a few times. The chain uses TRBV2 and TRBJ1-1; TRBD1 might be the D (5 bases). Germline V lookup: CDR1 SNHLY, CDR2 FYNNEI. This CDR3 spans 10 amino acids. The V gene lost 11 bases and the J gene lost 5 bases, with 9 bases spanning the gap. CDR3 sequence reads: CASGGTEAFF. CDR3 in DNA: TGTGCCTCTGGGGGGACTGAAGCTTTCTTT.

This clone was detected only a few times. The chain uses TRBV28 and TRBJ2-3, with TRBD1 matching 8 bases. Trimming at V came to 8 bases and at J to 2 bases, leaving 6 bases not matched to a gene. This CDR3 is 14 amino acids long. Germline values: CDR1 MDHEN, CDR2 SYDVKM. Here the CDR3 DNA reads TGTGCCAGCTTTCAGGGGGCAGTCACAGATACGCAGTATTTT. Its protein product is CASFQGAVTDTQYF.

The chain employs TRBV30 and TRBJ1-1; a weak D match, TRBD1 (5 bases). Germline-derived CDR1 and CDR2 are GTSNPN and SVGIG (reference sequence). This CDR3 comprises 14 residues. The V and J ends lost 1 base and 2 bases respectively, with 11 bases between them. CDR3: CAWSADSYNTEAFF. The CDR3 coding sequence is TGTGCCTGGAGTGCCGACAGTTACAACACTGAAGCTTTCTTT.

The table lists this clone with a few counts. This sample includes further DNA sequences coding for the same CDR3. The V and J genes are TRBV5-1 and TRBJ2-3; 7 bases align to TRBD2. CDR1 is SGHRS, CDR2 YFSETQ, per germline. The CDR3 is 15 amino acids. Trimming took 1 base from V and 3 from J; bases not matched to a gene: 5. The CDR3 protein is CASSLQAGDTDTQYF. CDR3 nucleotide sequence: TGCGCCAGCAGCTTGCAGGCGGGAGATACAGATACGCAGTATTTT.

The V and J genes are TRBV18 and TRBJ1-1, with D uncertain. Germline CDR1 and CDR2: KGHSH and LQKENI. This CDR3 has 15 residues. V was pared by 6 bases and J by 0 bases, with 14 bases between. Written as DNA, the CDR3 is TGTGCCAGCTCGGAAACCGGGAACATGAACACTGAAGCTTTCTTT. As protein: CASSETGNMNTEAFF.

This clone was counted only a few times. The rearrangement uses TRBV18 and TRBJ2-3, with TRBD1 identical over 7 bases. The germline V gene encodes CDR1 KGHSH and CDR2 LQKENI. V was clipped by 5 bases and J by 0 bases; unmatched bases: 2. The CDR3 runs 14 residues. The CDR3 protein is CASSDRVSTDTQYF. CDR3 sequence (DNA): TGTGCCAGCTCAGACAGGGTCAGCACAGATACGCAGTATTTT.

V is TRBV5-1 and J is TRBJ2-7, with D possibly being TRBD1 (5 bases). Trimming shortened V by 3 bases and J by 0 bases, and 10 bases separated the two germline ends. Germline V lookup: CDR1 SGHRS, CDR2 YFSETQ. This CDR3 spans 14 amino acids. For the CDR3, the DNA is TGCGCCAGCAGCTCGGCAGGGTTCTCCTACGAGCAGTACTTC. The encoded protein is CASSSAGFSYEQYF.

The genes are TRBV2 and TRBJ1-4, with a weak D call TRBD1 (6 bases). Trimming took off 7 bases at V and 6 bases at J, with 12 bases between the two ends. Germline loops: CDR1 SNHLY, CDR2 FYNNEI. There are 13 residues in the CDR3. The CDR3 region has the DNA TGTGCCAGCACCCGGGACACCTATGAAAAACTGTTTTTT. Its translation: CASTRDTYEKLFF. Drawing the rest from reference TRBV2 and TRBJ1-4, the complete variable domain is EPEVTQTPSHQVTQMGQEVILRCVPISNHLYFYWYRQILGQKVEFLVSFYNNEISEKSEIFDDQFSVERPDGSNFTLKIRSTKLEDSAMYFCASTRDTYEKLFFGSGTQLSVL.

The chain combines TRBV5-4 with TRBJ2-2, with 15 positions matching TRBD2. Germline trimming cut 3 bases from V and 5 bases from J; bases unmatched to any gene: 11. The germline CDR1 and CDR2 sequences are SGHNT and YYREEE (reference sequence). The CDR3 is 19 residues long. The CDR3 DNA is TGTGCCAGCAGCTCGCCGGGACTAGCGGGGGGCGGGGGGACCGGGGAGCTGTTTTTT. It translates to CASSSPGLAGGGGTGELFF.

This clone was seen more than once but under ten times. This chain uses TRBV2 with TRBJ2-5; D remains unclear. This CDR3 region has 14 residues. CDR1 is SNHLY and CDR2 is FYNNEI in the germline V gene. Trimming pared 2 bases from V and 1 base from J, leaving 8 bases between. CDR3 nucleotide sequence: TGTGCCAGCAGTGAATTACTCGCCCAAGAGACCCAGTACTTC. Amino acid sequence: CASSELLAQETQYF.

This chain links TRBV19 with TRBJ2-5; D uncertain. The V gene lost 4 bases and the J gene lost 3 bases, with 9 bases spanning the gap. Germline-derived CDR1 and CDR2 are LNHDA and SQIVND (reference sequence). The CDR3 contains 13 residues. CDR3 DNA sequence: TGTGCCAGTAGTAGAGCACGGGAAGAGACCCAGTACTTC. Its protein product is CASSRAREETQYF.

The chain couples TRBV5-6 to TRBJ1-5; D may be TRBD1 (5 bases). V was shortened by 2 bases and J by 7 bases, with 16 bases between the two germline ends. The CDR3 covers 15 residues. Germline V gene lookup returns CDR1 SGHDT and CDR2 YYEEEE. The CDR3 nucleotides are TGTGCCAGCAGCTTTTGGGACCGCCCGGGGCAGCCCCAGCATTTT. It encodes CASSFWDRPGQPQHF.

This chain connects TRBV11-2 to TRBJ2-3, with 10 positions matching TRBD2. V dropped 6 bases and J dropped 3; count of bases not matched to a gene: 6. In germline, CDR1 is SGHAT, CDR2 FQNNGV. The CDR3 sequence is 15 residues long. The CDR3 DNA reads as TGTGCCAGCAGATCGAAACTAGCGGGAACAGATACGCAGTATTTT. This sequence encodes CASRSKLAGTDTQYF.

This rearrangement joins TRBV11-3 to TRBJ2-3, with D perhaps given as TRBD1 or TRBD2 (5 bases each). CDR1 and CDR2 from the germline V gene are SGHNT and YENEEA. The V and J ends lost 0 bases and 5 bases respectively, with 12 bases between them. The CDR3 spans 15 residues. The CDR3 sequence: CASSLEGRFLDTQYF. In DNA, the CDR3 is TGTGCCAGCAGCTTAGAGGGACGGTTTCTAGATACGCAGTATTTT.

This chain joins TRBV10-2 and TRBJ1-1; D perhaps matches TRBD1 (5 bases). Germline assignment: CDR1 WSHSY and CDR2 SAAADI. The CDR3 is 12 residues long. The V end lost 6 bases, the J end lost 5 bases, and 10 bases lay between the germline ends. The CDR3 DNA reads TGCGCCAGCAGAACAGGTAGTACTGAAGCTTTCTTT. It translates to CASRTGSTEAFF.

This chain connects TRBV4-2 to TRBJ2-1; D may be TRBD2 (5 bases). Germline CDR1 LGHNA, CDR2 YNFKEQ. V lost 1 base to trimming and J lost 6 bases, with 19 bases between them. This CDR3 has 17 amino acids. CDR3 sequence: CASSQAAGTRFPNEQFF. The CDR3 coding sequence is TGTGCCAGCAGCCAAGCGGCGGGCACACGGTTCCCCAATGAGCAGTTCTTC.

This clone is termed medium-sized. This CDR3 is CASRLGQGNNQPQHF. DNA of the CDR3: TGTGCCAGCCGTCTGGGACAAGGTAACAATCAGCCCCAGCATTTT. V usage is TRBV6-4 and J usage is TRBJ1-5; the D gene is possibly TRBD1 (6 bases). The V end was cut by 8 bases, the J end by 3 bases, with 17 bases between. The CDR3 length is 15 residues. The germline V gene has CDR1 MRHNA and CDR2 SNTAGT.

This clone occurred a few times. The chain is built from TRBV5-1 and TRBJ2-3; TRBD2 might be the D (5 bases). The germline V gene encodes CDR1 SGHRS and CDR2 YFSETQ. V lost 0 bases, J lost 0 bases, and 8 bases lay in between. This CDR3 is 15 amino acids long. The CDR3 DNA reads TGCGCCAGCAGCTTGGCTAGCTCTAGCACAGATACGCAGTATTTT. Translated: CASSLASSSTDTQYF.

The chain has TRBV11-1 and TRBJ1-1, with 7 positions matching TRBD1. The CDR3 has 13 amino acids. The V gene's germline CDR1 is SGHAT and CDR2 FQDESV (reference sequence). V was pared by 5 bases and J by 4 bases, with 4 bases of the junction left unmatched. The CDR3 reads CASSGGTVTEAFF. Written as DNA, the CDR3 is TGTGCCAGCAGCGGGGGGACAGTCACTGAAGCTTTCTTT.

The CDR3 spells CASSLERGREETQYF. In nucleotides, the CDR3 is TGTGCCAGCAGCTTAGAGAGAGGGCGGGAGGAGACCCAGTACTTC. The chain has TRBV11-3 and TRBJ2-5; 7 nucleotides match TRBD2. Germline CDR1 reads SGHNT; CDR2 reads YENEEA. After removal of 0 bases from V and 5 bases from J, the junction contained 6 bases not matched to a gene. The CDR3 covers 15 residues.

The chain couples TRBV5-1 to TRBJ1-1, with a tentative D call TRBD1 (6 bases). Germline loops: CDR1 SGHRS, CDR2 YFSETQ. The CDR3 consists of 14 residues. Between the trimmed V and J ends, which lost 4 bases and 2 bases, there was a span of 12 bases. The CDR3 sequence: CASSGGQPNTEAFF. CDR3 sequence (DNA): TGCGCCAGCAGCGGCGGACAGCCAAACACTGAAGCTTTCTTT.

The chain employs TRBV19 and TRBJ1-4; a weak D match, TRBD1 (6 bases). The CDR3 runs to 14 residues. V lost 3 bases and J 7 bases, leaving 12 bases between the germline ends. In germline, CDR1 is LNHDA, CDR2 SQIVND (reference sequence). CDR3 sequence: CASSISDRFEKLFF. CDR3 sequence (DNA): TGTGCCAGTAGTATCAGTGACAGGTTTGAAAAACTGTTTTTT.

By share, this clone ranks as medium-sized (0.01 to 0.1%). This sequence joins TRBV11-2 and TRBJ1-2, with a tentative D call TRBD1 (6 bases). Germline CDR1 reads SGHAT; CDR2 reads FQNNGV. The CDR3 is 14 amino acids. The germline V and J ends were trimmed by 1 base and 4 bases, with 10 bases remaining between them. The CDR3 spells CASSLGQGTYGYTF. The CDR3 region has the DNA TGTGCCAGCAGCTTAGGGCAGGGGACCTATGGCTACACCTTC.

For the CDR3, the DNA is TGTGCCAGCAGTACGGGACAGAGGAACACTGAAGCTTTCTTT. This sequence encodes CASSTGQRNTEAFF. The J gene is TRBJ1-1, the V gene TRBV2, with 7 bases aligning to TRBD1. There are 14 residues in the CDR3. Germline V CDR1 and CDR2: SNHLY, FYNNEI. With 5 bases clipped from V and 1 base from J, the junction kept 4 bases outside the gene matches.